This TCR beta chain derives from a study of T cell repertoires in ileal Crohn's disease. Findings and caveats of the study: All patients with clonality above 26.8% had endoscopic recurrence. Compared with CD4 T cells, sorted CD8 cells carried more expanded clones.

The germline gives CDR1 SGHRS, CDR2 YFSETQ. The CDR3 contains 15 residues. The V and J ends lost 4 bases and 4 bases, in that order; junction bases with no gene match: 5. Sequenced by immunoSEQ multiplex PCR; TCRdb stores in-frame clones only, minus some. The top ten clones hold roughly 15% of a sample with approximately 880 clones, more than 70% of them seen once. Points on this clone: What it binds is unknown.

The sequenced sample consisted of ileal tissue. The chain carries TRBV5-1 and TRBJ2-6; 7 nucleotides line up with TRBD1. This receptor was taken from an adult with Crohn's disease. In nucleotides, the CDR3 is TGCGCCAGCAGCACACAGGGGAAAGGGGCCAACGTCCTGACTTTC. Its protein product is CASSTQGKGANVLTF.